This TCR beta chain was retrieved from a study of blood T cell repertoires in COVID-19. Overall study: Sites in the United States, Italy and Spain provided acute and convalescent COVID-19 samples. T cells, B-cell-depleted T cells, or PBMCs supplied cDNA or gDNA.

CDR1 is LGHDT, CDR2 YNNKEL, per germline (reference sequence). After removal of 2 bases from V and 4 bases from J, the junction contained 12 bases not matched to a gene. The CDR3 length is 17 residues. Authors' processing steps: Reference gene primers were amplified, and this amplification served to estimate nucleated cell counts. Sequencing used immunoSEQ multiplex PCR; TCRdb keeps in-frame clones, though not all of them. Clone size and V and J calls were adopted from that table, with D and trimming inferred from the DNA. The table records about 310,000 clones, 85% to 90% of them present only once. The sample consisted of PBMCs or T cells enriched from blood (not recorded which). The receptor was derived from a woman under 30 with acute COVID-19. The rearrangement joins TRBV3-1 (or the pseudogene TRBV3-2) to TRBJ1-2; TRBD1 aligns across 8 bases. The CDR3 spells CASSQIFTDRAGYGYTF. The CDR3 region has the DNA TGTGCCAGCAGCCAAATCTTTACGGACAGGGCAGGCTATGGCTACACCTTC.